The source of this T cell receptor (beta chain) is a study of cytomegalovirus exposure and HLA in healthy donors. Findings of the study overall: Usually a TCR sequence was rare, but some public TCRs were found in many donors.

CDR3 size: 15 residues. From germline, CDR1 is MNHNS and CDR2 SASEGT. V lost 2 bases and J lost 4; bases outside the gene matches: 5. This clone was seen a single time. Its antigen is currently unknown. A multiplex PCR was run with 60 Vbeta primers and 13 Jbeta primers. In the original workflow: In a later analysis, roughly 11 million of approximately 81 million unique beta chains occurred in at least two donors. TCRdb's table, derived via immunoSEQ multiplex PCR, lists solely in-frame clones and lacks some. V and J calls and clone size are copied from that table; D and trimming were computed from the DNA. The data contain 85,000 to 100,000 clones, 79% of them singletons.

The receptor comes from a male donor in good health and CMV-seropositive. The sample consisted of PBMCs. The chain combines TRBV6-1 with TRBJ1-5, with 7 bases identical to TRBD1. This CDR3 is CASSESTDRNQPQHF. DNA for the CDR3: TGTGCCAGCAGTGAATCAACGGACAGGAATCAGCCCCAGCATTTT.